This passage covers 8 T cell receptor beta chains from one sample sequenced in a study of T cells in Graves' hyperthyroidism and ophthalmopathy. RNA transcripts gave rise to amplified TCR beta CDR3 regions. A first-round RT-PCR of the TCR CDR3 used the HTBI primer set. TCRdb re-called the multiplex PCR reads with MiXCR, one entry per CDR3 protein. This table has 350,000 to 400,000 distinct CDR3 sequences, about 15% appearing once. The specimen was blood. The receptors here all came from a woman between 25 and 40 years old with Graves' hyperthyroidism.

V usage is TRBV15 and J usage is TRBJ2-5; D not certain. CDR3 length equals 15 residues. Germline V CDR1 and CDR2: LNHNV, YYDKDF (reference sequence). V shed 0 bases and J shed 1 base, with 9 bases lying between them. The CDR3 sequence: CATSRDLGRQETQYF. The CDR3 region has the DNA TGTGCCACCAGCAGAGATCTTGGCCGCCAAGAGACCCAGTACTTC.

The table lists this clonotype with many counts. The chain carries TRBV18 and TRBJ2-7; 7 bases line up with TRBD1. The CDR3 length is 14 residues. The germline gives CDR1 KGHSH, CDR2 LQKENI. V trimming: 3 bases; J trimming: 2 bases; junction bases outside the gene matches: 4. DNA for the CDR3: TGTGCCAGCTCACCGACAGGGCCTACCTACGAGCAGTACTTC. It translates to CASSPTGPTYEQYF.

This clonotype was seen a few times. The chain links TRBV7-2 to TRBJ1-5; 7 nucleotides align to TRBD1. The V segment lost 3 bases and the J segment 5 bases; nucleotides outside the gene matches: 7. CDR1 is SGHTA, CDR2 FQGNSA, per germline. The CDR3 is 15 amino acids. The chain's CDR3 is CASSFATGWDQPQHF. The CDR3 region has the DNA TGTGCCAGCAGCTTTGCGACAGGGTGGGATCAGCCCCAGCATTTT.

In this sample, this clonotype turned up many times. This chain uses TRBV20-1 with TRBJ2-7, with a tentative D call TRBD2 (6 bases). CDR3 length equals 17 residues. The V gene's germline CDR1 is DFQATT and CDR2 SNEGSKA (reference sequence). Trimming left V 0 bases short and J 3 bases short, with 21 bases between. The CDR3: CSARDAARRGFIYEQYF. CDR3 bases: TGCAGTGCTAGAGATGCCGCGAGGAGGGGTTTTATCTACGAGCAGTACTTC.

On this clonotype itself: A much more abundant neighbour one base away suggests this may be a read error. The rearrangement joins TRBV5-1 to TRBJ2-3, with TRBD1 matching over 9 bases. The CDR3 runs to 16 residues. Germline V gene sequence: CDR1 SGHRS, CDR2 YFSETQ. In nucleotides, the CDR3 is TGCGCCCGCAGCTTGGAGGGACAGGGTTCCTCAGATACGCAGTATTTT. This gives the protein CARSLEGQGSSDTQYF. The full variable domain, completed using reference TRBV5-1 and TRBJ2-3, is KAGVTQTPRYLIKTRGQQVTLSCSPISGHRSVSWYQQTPGQGLQFLFEYFSETQRNKGNFPGRFSGRQFSNSRSEMNVSTLELGDSALYLCARSLEGQGSSDTQYFGPGTRLTVL.

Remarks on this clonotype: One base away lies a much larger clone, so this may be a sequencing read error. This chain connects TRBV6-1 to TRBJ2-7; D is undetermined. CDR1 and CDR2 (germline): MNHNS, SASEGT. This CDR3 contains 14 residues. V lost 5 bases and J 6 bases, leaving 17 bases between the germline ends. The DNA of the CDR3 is TGTGCCAGCAGTCAAGGGCCCATGGTCGGCGAGCAGTACTTC. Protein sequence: CASSQGPMVGEQYF.

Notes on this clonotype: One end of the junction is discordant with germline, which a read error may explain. The CDR3 DNA sequence: TGTGCCAGCAGCTCACTAGCGGGAGGGTTATACAATAAGCAGTTCTTC. Its translation: CASSSLAGGLYNKQFF. The chain combines TRBV7-9 with TRBJ2-1, with 13 bases aligning to TRBD2. There are 16 residues in the CDR3. CDR1 and CDR2 from the germline V gene are SEHNR and FQNEAQ (reference sequence).

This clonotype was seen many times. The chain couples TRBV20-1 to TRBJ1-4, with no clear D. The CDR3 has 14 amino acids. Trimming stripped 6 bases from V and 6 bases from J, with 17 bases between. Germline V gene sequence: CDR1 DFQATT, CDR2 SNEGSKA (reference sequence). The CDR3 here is CSAISAGRYEKLFF. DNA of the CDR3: TGCAGTGCCATATCGGCGGGCCGATATGAAAAACTGTTTTTT.